This T cell receptor (beta chain) was found in a study of cytomegalovirus exposure and HLA in healthy donors. General study findings and limits: The classifier reportedly diagnosed cytomegalovirus status with high sensitivity and specificity. CMV antigen specificity of three CMV-associated chains was confirmed in vitro.

The data were produced by immunoSEQ multiplex PCR, yet TCRdb's version contains in-frame clones alone and is incomplete. Of 55,000 to 70,000 clones in the sample, about 91% are singletons; the top ten hold 5.3%. The donors formed part of the roughly 120-subject validation cohort, distinct from the approximately 670-subject first cohort. A note on this clone: The antigen remains unidentified.

Trimming removed 0 bases at V and 0 bases at J, with 6 bases between. The CDR3 extends over 15 amino acids. Germline values: CDR1 MGHRA, CDR2 YSYEKL. Sequenced sample: PBMCs. This TCR derives from a man aged 18-30 years in good health and CMV-seropositive. V usage is TRBV4-1 and J usage is TRBJ1-5, with unresolved D. The CDR3 DNA is TGCGCCAGCAGCCAAGAAGGACTTAGCAATCAGCCCCAGCATTTT. It encodes CASSQEGLSNQPQHF.